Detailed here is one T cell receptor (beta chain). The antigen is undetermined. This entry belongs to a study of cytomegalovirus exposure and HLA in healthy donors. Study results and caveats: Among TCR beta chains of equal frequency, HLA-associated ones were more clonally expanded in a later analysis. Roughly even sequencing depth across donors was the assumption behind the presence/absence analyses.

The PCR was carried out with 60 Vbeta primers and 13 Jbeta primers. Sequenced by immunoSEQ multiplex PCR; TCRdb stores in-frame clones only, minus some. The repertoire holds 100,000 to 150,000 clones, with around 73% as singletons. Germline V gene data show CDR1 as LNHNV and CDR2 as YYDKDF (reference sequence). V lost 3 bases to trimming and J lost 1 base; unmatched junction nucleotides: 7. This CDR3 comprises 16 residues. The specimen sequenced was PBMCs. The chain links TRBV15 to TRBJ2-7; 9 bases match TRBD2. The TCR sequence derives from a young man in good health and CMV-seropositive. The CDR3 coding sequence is TGTGCCACCAGCAGGTCGACTAGCGGAGCATCCTACGAGCAGTACTTC. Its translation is CATSRSTSGASYEQYF.